A single sample gave rise to the 20 T cell receptor beta chains below, sequenced in a study of T cells in Graves' hyperthyroidism and ophthalmopathy. Amplification yielded TCR beta CDR3 regions, with RNA transcripts as the source. First-round RT-PCR of the TCR CDR3 relied on the HTBI primer set. TCRdb re-called the multiplex PCR reads with MiXCR, one entry per CDR3 protein. The data contain 650,000 to 850,000 distinct CDR3 sequences, approximately 18% of them singletons. The sample taken for sequencing was blood. The source of these receptors is a woman aged 50 to 60 with Graves' hyperthyroidism that later progressed to Graves' ophthalmopathy.

This clonotype occurred a few times. This chain links TRBV20-1 with TRBJ2-7; D ambiguous. V was trimmed by 3 bases and J by 0 bases, leaving 12 bases between them. The length of the CDR3 is 14 residues. The V gene's germline CDR1 is DFQATT and CDR2 SNEGSKA (reference sequence). CDR3 bases: TGCAGTGCTAGGTCACTCGGCCGCTCCTACGAGCAGTACTTC. This sequence encodes CSARSLGRSYEQYF.

The chain has TRBV7-9 and TRBJ2-1, with 9 positions matching TRBD2. With 4 bases clipped from V and 7 bases from J, the junction kept 8 bases outside the gene matches. This CDR3 is built from 15 residues. Per germline, CDR1 SEHNR and CDR2 FQNEAQ (reference sequence). The DNA for the CDR3 is TGTGCCAGCAGCTACCAGCGGGGGGTTGAAAATGAGCAGTTCTTC. Translating it yields CASSYQRGVENEQFF. Based on the CDR3 plus reference TRBV7-9 and TRBJ2-1, the full variable domain is DTGVSQNPRHKITKRGQNVTFRCDPISEHNRLYWYRQTLGQGPEFLTYFQNEAQLEKSRLLSDRFSAERPKGSFSTLEIQRTEQGDSAMYLCASSYQRGVENEQFFGPGTRLTVL.

This clonotype was recorded many times. J is TRBJ1-5 and V is TRBV2; D is unclear. The germline V gene encodes CDR1 SNHLY and CDR2 FYNNEI. V dropped 11 bases and J dropped 3 bases, with 17 bases sitting between them. The CDR3 contains 14 residues. The CDR3 DNA reads as TGTGCCCGAAGTGGAAACCGAACCAATCAGCCCCAGCATTTT. It translates to CARSGNRTNQPQHF.

This clonotype was counted between two and nine times. This chain uses TRBV19 with TRBJ2-5; 7 bases map to TRBD1. J was trimmed by 5 bases and V by 2 bases; bases with no gene match: 2. The CDR3 runs 13 residues. The germline V gene has CDR1 LNHDA and CDR2 SQIVND (reference sequence). The CDR3 DNA reads TGTGCCAGTAGTATAAACAGGGGTGAGACCCAGTACTTC. Its translation: CASSINRGETQYF.

This clonotype was picked up a small number of times. The rearrangement joins TRBV30 to TRBJ2-2, with D possibly matching TRBD1 (6 bases). V shed 3 bases and J shed 3 bases, with 17 bases lying between them. CDR3 length equals 16 residues. The germline CDR1 and CDR2 sequences are GTSNPN and SVGIG (reference sequence). The CDR3 DNA is TGTGCCTGGAGCGCCACCCCGACAGGAGACACCGGGGAGCTGTTTTTT. This codes for CAWSATPTGDTGELFF.

The chain recombines TRBV20-1 with TRBJ1-2; TRBD1 is a possible D gene (6 bases). V dropped 1 base and J dropped 7 bases, with 16 bases sitting between them. CDR3 length equals 14 residues. The germline CDR1 and CDR2 sequences are DFQATT and SNEGSKA (reference sequence). The CDR3 here is CSARVVAGAGGYTF. The CDR3, as DNA: TGCAGTGCTAGAGTGGTGGCAGGGGCGGGTGGCTACACCTTC.

This chain connects TRBV12-3 or TRBV12-4 to TRBJ2-1, with 7 bases matching TRBD2. V dropped 6 bases and J dropped 1; count of bases not matched to a gene: 6. The CDR3 totals 15 residues. The CDR3 coding sequence is TGTGCCAGCAGCCGCCTGGGAGGGTCCTACAATGAGCAGTTCTTC. It is translated as CASSRLGGSYNEQFF.

This clonotype came up many times. The gene calls are TRBV12-3 or TRBV12-4 and TRBJ2-5, with D perhaps given as TRBD1 or TRBD2 (5 bases each). The CDR3 is 15 residues long. V was cut by 5 bases and J by 5 bases, with 18 bases left in between. This CDR3 is CASSTSGPWEETQYF. Here the CDR3 DNA reads TGTGCCAGCAGTACCTCGGGGCCGTGGGAGGAGACCCAGTACTTC.

The table lists this clonotype with many counts. The chain uses TRBV5-1 and TRBJ2-7, with D uncertain. This CDR3 region has 14 residues. From germline, CDR1 is SGHRS and CDR2 YFSETQ. V lost 0 bases and J lost 3, with 10 bases in between. The CDR3 nucleotides are TGCGCCAGCAGCTTGGGTGCGGTAAACTACGAGCAGTACTTC. Encoded protein: CASSLGAVNYEQYF.

The chain combines TRBV6-2 or TRBV6-3 with TRBJ2-5, with D unclear. Trimming left V 8 bases short and J 4 bases short, with 17 bases between. Germline-derived CDR1 and CDR2 are MNHEY and SVGEGT. The CDR3 loop spans 14 amino acids. Here the CDR3 reads CASGPRRIRETQYF. Here the CDR3 DNA reads TGTGCCAGCGGCCCCCGGAGAATCCGAGAGACCCAGTACTTC.

This clonotype was counted many times. The V and J genes are TRBV7-2 and TRBJ2-7; 10 positions agree with TRBD2. Germline values: CDR1 SGHTA, CDR2 FQGNSA. V was pared by 5 bases and J by 2 bases, with 6 bases of the junction left unmatched. The CDR3 runs 15 residues. The CDR3 DNA follows: TGTGCCAGCAGCACCGGACTAGCGGCCGCCTACGAGCAGTACTTC. This sequence encodes CASSTGLAAAYEQYF. The full variable domain, rest sourced from reference TRBV7-2 and TRBJ2-7, is GAGVSQSPSNKVTEKGKDVELRCDPISGHTALYWYRQSLGQGLEFLIYFQGNSAPDKSGLPSDRFSAERTGGSVSTLTIQRTQQEDSAVYLCASSTGLAAAYEQYFGPGTRLTVT.

This clonotype was counted at least ten times. The chain uses TRBV7-9 and TRBJ1-1; unclear D gene. V lost 5 bases, J lost 1 base, and 14 bases lay in between. CDR3 length: 15 amino acids. The germline gives CDR1 SEHNR, CDR2 FQNEAQ (reference sequence). This chain's CDR3 is CASSMHQVSNTEAFF. The CDR3 DNA sequence: TGTGCCAGCAGCATGCACCAGGTCTCGAACACTGAAGCTTTCTTT. Filled out from reference TRBV7-9 and TRBJ1-1, the complete variable domain reads DTGVSQNPRHKITKRGQNVTFRCDPISEHNRLYWYRQTLGQGPEFLTYFQNEAQLEKSRLLSDRFSAERPKGSFSTLEIQRTEQGDSAMYLCASSMHQVSNTEAFFGQGTRLTVV.

The CDR3 nucleotides are TGTGCCAGCAGCCAGACTAGTTCTTACAATGAGCAGTTCTTC. Its protein product is CASSQTSSYNEQFF. The rearrangement links TRBV6-1 to TRBJ2-1; D is possibly TRBD2 (6 bases). The germline V gene has CDR1 MNHNS and CDR2 SASEGT. CDR3 length: 14 amino acids. The V end was cut by 6 bases, the J end by 4 bases, with 13 bases between.

This clonotype was recorded many times. The V call is TRBV3-1, the J call TRBJ2-1; 7 nucleotides line up with TRBD2. Germline CDR1 reads LGHDT; CDR2 reads YNNKEL (reference sequence). Trimming cost V 0 bases and J 8 bases; bases outside gene matches: 10. The CDR3 has 16 amino acids. CDR3 in amino acids: CASSQETGGNSDEQFF. CDR3 nucleotides: TGTGCCAGCAGCCAAGAAACGGGGGGTAATAGTGATGAGCAGTTCTTC.

This clonotype appeared many times. The V and J genes are TRBV7-2 and TRBJ2-7, with TRBD1 matching 12 bases. Trimming removed 5 bases from V and 2 bases from J; junction bases left unmatched: 4. There are 15 residues in the CDR3. The V gene's germline CDR1 is SGHTA and CDR2 FQGNSA. The CDR3 DNA reads TGTGCCAGCAGCCAAAGGGACAGGGGGCCCTACGAGCAGTACTTC. As protein: CASSQRDRGPYEQYF.

The chain employs TRBV5-5 and TRBJ2-5; 8 bases line up with TRBD2. This CDR3 comprises 17 residues. The germline V gene encodes CDR1 SGHKS and CDR2 YYEKEE (reference sequence). V lost 5 bases to trimming and J lost 7 bases; unmatched junction nucleotides: 19. This CDR3 is CASSFYTSGFPRGTQYF. In DNA, the CDR3 is TGTGCCAGCAGTTTTTATACTAGCGGCTTTCCAAGAGGGACCCAGTACTTC.

This chain links TRBV20-1 with TRBJ2-1, with D possibly being TRBD2 (6 bases). Germline V gene sequence: CDR1 DFQATT, CDR2 SNEGSKA (reference sequence). This CDR3 is built from 14 residues. V was cut by 3 bases and J by 6 bases, with 15 bases left in between. The CDR3: CSASRTAGCNEQFF. CDR3 in DNA: TGCAGTGCTAGTCGGACGGCGGGGTGCAATGAGCAGTTCTTC.

This clonotype was seen more than once but under ten times. CDR3 region: CASSLTPGSYNEQFF. In DNA, the CDR3 is TGTGCCAGCAGCTTGACCCCTGGTTCATACAATGAGCAGTTCTTC. The V gene is TRBV7-8, the J gene TRBJ2-1; no clear D gene. The V gene's germline CDR1 is SGHVS and CDR2 FQNEAQ. Trimming shortened V by 3 bases and J by 4 bases, and 13 bases separated the two germline ends. The CDR3 spans 15 residues.

Comment on this clonotype: A read error is possible here, since a much larger clone lies one base away. The chain links TRBV7-9 to TRBJ1-2; 8 bases agree with TRBD1. With V trimmed by 7 bases and J by 3 bases, 7 bases remained unmatched. From germline, CDR1 is SEHNR and CDR2 FQNEAQ (reference sequence). The CDR3 loop spans 14 amino acids. CDR3 nucleotides: TGTGCCAGCAACTCAGCGACAGGGGACTATGGCTACACCTTC. Protein sequence: CASNSATGDYGYTF.

This clonotype was seen repeatedly, ten times or more. This chain uses TRBV6-1 with TRBJ1-6; D is possibly TRBD1 (5 bases). This CDR3 is 17 amino acids long. Germline V CDR1 and CDR2: MNHNS, SASEGT. With 5 bases removed from V and 1 base from J, the gap between germline ends came to 15 bases. The CDR3 reads CASSRAVGGSYNSPLHF. DNA of the CDR3: TGTGCCAGCAGTCGGGCAGTTGGGGGGTCCTATAATTCACCCCTCCACTTT.